This T cell receptor beta chain was identified during a study of cytomegalovirus exposure and HLA in healthy donors. Samples came from healthy bone marrow donors. CDR1 is MNHNS, CDR2 SASEGT, per germline. V shed 9 bases and J shed 1 base, with 6 bases lying between them. The CDR3 consists of 12 residues. PCR employed 60 Vbeta and 13 Jbeta primers. The table came from immunoSEQ multiplex PCR; TCRdb's copy has only in-frame clones and leaves some out. The table has about 100,000 clones, approximately 78% seen once. Study-wide results and caveats: About 87% or about 30% of the time was how often most TCR beta V segments were productive, according to an earlier analysis.

A remark on this clone: Its antigen is not known.

This chain joins TRBV6-1 and TRBJ2-2, with D uncertain. This clonotype originated in a woman aged 40 to 49 in good health and CMV-seronegative. The sample taken for sequencing was PBMCs. This CDR3 is CASDKNTGELFF. The CDR3, as DNA: TGTGCCAGTGACAAGAACACCGGGGAGCTGTTTTTT.